This entry lists 7 T cell receptor beta chains sequenced from one sample in a study of vaccination and CD4 T cells after COVID-19. Treatment reported: roughly ten-day PBMC culture with coronavirus spike peptide pools or control peptides (ViraFEST assay). No antigens are known for them. Cultured CD4+ T cells had their DNA profiled by the Oncomine TCR Beta short-read assay. TCRdb redid the calling of the PCR reads with MiXCR, one entry per CDR3 protein. The repertoire holds just under 8,500 distinct CDR3 sequences, less than 80% seen once, with about 20% in the top ten. The sequencing sample was made of CD4+ T cells from blood, cultured in vitro. These receptors were obtained from a human donor who had recovered from COVID-19.

The chain employs TRBV30 and TRBJ2-3, with D perhaps matching TRBD2 (5 bases). Germline V CDR1 and CDR2: GTSNPN, SVGIG (reference sequence). V lost 5 bases and J lost 0, with 18 bases in between. The CDR3 consists of 16 residues. CDR3 nucleotide sequence: TGTGCCTGGTGGTTTAAATTCAGGACTAGCACAGATACGCAGTATTTT. As protein: CAWWFKFRTSTDTQYF.

The chain uses TRBV11-1 and TRBJ1-6; D not certain. Per germline, CDR1 SGHAT and CDR2 FQDESV (reference sequence). V gave up 5 bases and J gave up 7 bases, with 9 bases separating them. This CDR3 has 13 amino acids. CDR3 nucleotide sequence: TGTGCCAGCAGCCGACTAGGAAATTCACCCCTCCACTTT. It specifies CASSRLGNSPLHF.

J is TRBJ2-1 and V is TRBV5-1; 10 nucleotides agree with TRBD2. There are 20 residues in the CDR3. With 0 bases clipped from V and 0 bases from J, the junction kept 12 bases outside the gene matches. Germline V gives CDR1 SGHRS, CDR2 YFSETQ. The CDR3 region is CASSLARASGRPRSYNEQFF. In DNA, the CDR3 is TGCGCCAGCAGCTTGGCCAGGGCTAGCGGGAGACCTCGCTCCTACAATGAGCAGTTCTTC.

The chain carries TRBV7-2 and TRBJ2-7; the D gene is possibly TRBD2 (6 bases). CDR1 SGHTA and CDR2 FQGNSA come from the germline V gene. The CDR3 is 14 amino acids. With 3 bases removed from V and 0 bases from J, the gap between germline ends came to 9 bases. CDR3 nucleotide sequence: TGTGCCAGCAGCTTTAGCGGTCCCTCCTACGAGCAGTACTTC. Protein: CASSFSGPSYEQYF.

The V call is TRBV19, the J call TRBJ1-1; tentative D call: TRBD1 (5 bases). The V end lost 7 bases, the J end lost 4 bases, and 13 bases lay between the germline ends. The CDR3 runs 13 residues. Germline V gives CDR1 LNHDA, CDR2 SQIVND (reference sequence). In nucleotides, the CDR3 is TGTGCCAGTATCAGGGTGCGAGGCACTGAAGCTTTCTTT. This gives the protein CASIRVRGTEAFF.

The chain is built from TRBV2 and TRBJ1-2, with 8 positions matching TRBD1. V lost 3 bases, J lost 2 bases, and 5 bases stayed unmatched. Looked up from germline, CDR1 is SNHLY and CDR2 is FYNNEI. This CDR3 is built from 15 residues. The CDR3 here is CASSDQGAGNYGYTF. The CDR3 region has the DNA TGTGCCAGCAGTGACCAGGGGGCCGGCAACTATGGCTACACCTTC.

The gene calls are TRBV9 and TRBJ1-6; no clear D. The CDR3 is 14 amino acids. CDR1 is SGDLS, CDR2 YYNGEE, per germline. The V end lost 0 bases, the J end lost 3 bases, and 4 bases lay between the germline ends. CDR3 in amino acids: CASSVDLYNSPLHF. CDR3 DNA: TGTGCCAGCAGCGTAGATCTCTATAATTCACCCCTCCACTTT.